Listed below are T cell receptor beta chains from one sample, sequenced in a study of cytomegalovirus exposure and HLA in healthy donors. TCRdb's copy holds only in-frame clones and misses some; the assay was immunoSEQ multiplex PCR. This table has tens of thousands of clones, approximately 91% appearing once. The sample taken for sequencing was PBMCs. These receptors all stem from a man younger than 45 in good health and CMV-seronegative. Each CDR3 is given with its conserved first and last residue. D genes are given only for firm matches. Some rows mark clone size as missing; the rest say once, few, many or name a class of expanded clone.

d_call,cdr3_length,clone_size,v_call,j_call,cdr3_aa,cdr3_nt
TRBD2,15,.,TRBV18,TRBJ2-7,CASSPTSGAHYEQYF,TGTGCCAGCTCACCTACTAGCGGGGCCCACTACGAGCAGTACTTC
.,16,.,TRBV7-9,TRBJ2-1,CASSTRQGLPYNEQFF,TGTGCCAGCAGCACCCGACAGGGACTTCCCTACAATGAGCAGTTCTTC
.,13,.,TRBV10-1,TRBJ2-2,CASSPAATGELFF,TGCGCCAGCAGTCCCGCGGCCACCGGGGAGCTGTTTTTT
TRBD1,13,.,TRBV5-6,TRBJ2-5,CASSRDRVETQYF,TGTGCCAGCAGCCGGGACAGGGTTGAGACCCAGTACTTC
.,12,.,TRBV28,TRBJ2-3,CASKTAGPPQYF,TGTGCCAGCAAAACCGCGGGGCCGCCGCAGTATTTT
TRBD1,16,.,TRBV7-2,TRBJ2-7,CASSARDRAPPYEQYF,TGTGCCAGCAGCGCCCGGGACAGGGCCCCCCCCTACGAGCAGTACTTC
.,13,once,TRBV5-1,TRBJ2-7,CASSAIQGYEQYF,TGCGCCAGCAGCGCTATCCAGGGCTACGAGCAGTACTTC
TRBD1,24,.,TRBV5-3,TRBJ2-7,CARSPFLILRDRGRRVGGSYEQYF,TGTGCCAGAAGCCCCTTCCTTATCCTCCGGGACAGGGGTCGGCGCGTGGGAGGCTCCTACGAGCAGTACTTC
.,15,few,TRBV11-1,TRBJ2-7,CASSPSWAGALEQYF,TGTGCCAGCAGCCCAAGCTGGGCGGGGGCCCTCGAGCAGTACTTC
TRBD1,18,.,TRBV27,TRBJ1-4,CASSLRPGTGATNEKLFF,TGTGCCAGCAGTTTGAGGCCCGGGACAGGGGCAACTAATGAAAAACTGTTTTTT
.,15,.,TRBV28,TRBJ1-1,CASRDPWGRRTEAFF,TGTGCCAGCAGGGATCCTTGGGGGAGGCGCACTGAAGCTTTCTTT
TRBD1,15,.,TRBV5-4,TRBJ1-1,CASRQPGQGGTEAFF,TGTGCCAGCAGGCAACCGGGACAGGGTGGGACTGAAGCTTTCTTT
TRBD2,18,.,TRBV7-2,TRBJ2-2,CASSRGLAGTLNTGELFF,TGTGCCAGCAGTCGGGGACTAGCGGGAACCCTCAACACCGGGGAGCTGTTTTTT
.,13,.,TRBV5-1,TRBJ1-3,CASSKGQSDTIYF,TGCGCCAGCAGCAAAGGACAGTCGGACACCATATATTTT
.,15,.,TRBV6-6,TRBJ1-6,CASSYTNTYNSPLHF,TGTGCCAGCAGTTACACGAACACCTATAATTCACCCCTCCACTTT
.,15,.,TRBV10-2,TRBJ1-1,CASSDWEDAKSEAFF,TGCGCCAGCAGTGATTGGGAGGACGCCAAAAGTGAAGCTTTCTTT
.,16,few,TRBV11-2,TRBJ1-1,CASSLGEGFRNTEAFF,TGTGCCAGCAGCTTAGGCGAGGGATTTCGGAACACTGAAGCTTTCTTT
TRBD2,19,.,TRBV7-9,TRBJ2-3,CASSFGTKTAARPTDTQYF,TGTGCCAGCAGCTTTGGGACTAAGACCGCAGCCCGCCCCACAGATACGCAGTATTTT
TRBD1,15,.,TRBV2,TRBJ2-7,CAHQSDRAVSYEQYF,TGTGCCCATCAATCGGACAGGGCGGTTTCCTACGAGCAGTACTTC
.,16,.,TRBV13,TRBJ2-2,CASTLRGGRQTGELFF,TGTGCCAGCACCCTGAGGGGGGGACGTCAAACCGGGGAGCTGTTTTTT
TRBD1,14,.,TRBV5-1,TRBJ2-2,CASSWQGAPGELFF,TGCGCCAGCAGCTGGCAGGGGGCCCCGGGGGAGCTGTTTTTT
.,13,.,TRBV6-5,TRBJ2-7,CASSYSRGYEQYF,TGTGCCAGCAGTTACAGTCGAGGTTACGAGCAGTACTTC
TRBD1,14,.,TRBV7-3,TRBJ1-4,CASSGRTGDEKLFF,TGTGCCAGCAGCGGTCGGACAGGGGATGAAAAACTGTTTTTT
.,14,.,TRBV11-2,TRBJ2-3,CASSWEWSTDTQYF,TGTGCCAGCAGCTGGGAGTGGAGCACAGATACGCAGTATTTT
.,13,.,TRBV11-2,TRBJ1-2,CASSLGGVYGYTF,TGTGCCAGCAGCTTAGGCGGGGTGTATGGCTACACCTTC
.,13,once,TRBV6-1,TRBJ2-7,CASSKADSNEQYF,TGTGCCAGCAGTAAAGCGGACAGTAACGAGCAGTACTTC
TRBD1,18,.,TRBV5-1,TRBJ1-2,CASSEVGTGNRGRDGYTF,TGCGCCAGCAGTGAGGTCGGGACAGGGAATAGGGGTAGAGATGGCTACACCTTC
.,12,.,TRBV5-1,TRBJ2-7,CASSLDRREQYF,TGCGCCAGCAGCTTGGACAGGCGGGAGCAGTACTTC
TRBD2,16,.,TRBV5-4,TRBJ2-3,CASSGTSGSGTDTQYF,TGTGCCAGCAGCGGGACTAGCGGGTCCGGGACAGATACGCAGTATTTT